These 20 T cell receptor beta chains were all obtained from the same sample, sequenced in a study of T cells in Graves' hyperthyroidism and ophthalmopathy. Amplification of TCR beta CDR3 regions used RNA as the template. TCR CDR3 regions were first amplified by RT-PCR with HTBI primers. MiXCR was run by TCRdb on the multiplex PCR reads, yielding one entry per CDR3 protein. The sample contains about 290,000 distinct CDR3 sequences, roughly 13% of which appear only once. The sample comprised blood. These receptors all come from a woman in her 40s with Graves' hyperthyroidism.

This clonotype has more than one count but fewer than ten. This chain connects TRBV6-1 to TRBJ1-6, with TRBD1 matching 8 bases. J lost 1 base, V lost 6 bases, and 5 bases had no gene match. This CDR3 contains 16 residues. Germline V gene data show CDR1 as MNHNS and CDR2 as SASEGT. CDR3 in DNA: TGTGCCAGCAGGATGACAGGGGCTTCCTATAATTCACCCCTCCACTTT. The encoded protein is CASRMTGASYNSPLHF.

The sample holds many counts of this clonotype. The rearrangement uses TRBV3-1 and TRBJ1-4; D is undetermined. This CDR3 spans 11 amino acids. The germline gives CDR1 LGHDT, CDR2 YNNKEL (reference sequence). V was shortened by 0 bases and J by 8 bases, with 1 base between the two germline ends. CDR3 DNA sequence: TGTGCCAGCAGCCAAGAGGAAAAACTGTTTTTT. Its translation: CASSQEEKLFF.

The chain combines TRBV7-2 with TRBJ1-1; D is unclear. CDR1 and CDR2 (germline): SGHTA, FQGNSA. The CDR3 runs 14 residues. Trimming cost V 6 bases and J 1 base, with 12 bases left between them. The CDR3 bases are TGTGCCAGCAGATCAAGAGCCTCGAACACTGAAGCTTTCTTT. This codes for CASRSRASNTEAFF.

The chain has TRBV28 and TRBJ2-7, with TRBD2 matching 7 bases. The germline gives CDR1 MDHEN, CDR2 SYDVKM. Losses at the gene ends were 1 base for V and 2 bases for J; bases not matched to a gene: 2. This CDR3 comprises 14 residues. The CDR3 here is CASSLYAGAYEQYF. The CDR3 DNA reads as TGTGCCAGCAGTTTATATGCGGGAGCCTACGAGCAGTACTTC.

This clonotype turned up a few times. The rearrangement joins TRBV4-2 to TRBJ2-1, with D perhaps matching TRBD1 (5 bases). The V gene's germline CDR1 is LGHNA and CDR2 YNFKEQ. V gave up 0 bases and J gave up 7 bases, with 13 bases separating them. The CDR3 is 15 amino acids. The CDR3 sequence is CASSQEDSRVNEQFF. The DNA for the CDR3 is TGTGCCAGCAGCCAAGAAGACAGTCGGGTGAATGAGCAGTTCTTC.

Concerning this clonotype: The CDR3 carries no conserved terminal phenylalanine or tryptophan, so it likely arises from a read error. V is TRBV28 and J is TRBJ1-1; D is unclear. Germline CDR1 reads MDHEN; CDR2 reads SYDVKM. The CDR3 runs 13 residues. V lost 10 bases, J lost 0 bases, and 12 bases lay in between. The CDR3 nucleotides read TGTGCCAACAGATCGAGCGTGAACACTGAAGCTTTCCTT. Encoded protein: CANRSSVNTEAFL.

This clonotype was counted a few times. The genes are TRBV20-1 and TRBJ2-1; D remains unclear. This CDR3 has 12 residues. The V end lost 3 bases, the J end lost 5 bases, and 8 bases lay between the germline ends. CDR1 and CDR2 from the germline V gene are DFQATT and SNEGSKA (reference sequence). This chain's CDR3 is CSASSLNNEQFF. CDR3 in DNA: TGCAGTGCTAGTAGTCTAAACAATGAGCAGTTCTTC.

This clonotype was detected many times. The genes are TRBV28 and TRBJ2-5, with D tentatively TRBD2 (5 bases). V lost 8 bases and J lost 0, with 7 bases in between. CDR1 and CDR2 from the germline V gene are MDHEN and SYDVKM. The CDR3 length is 12 residues. CDR3 bases: TGTGCCAGCTGCGGGTACCAAGAGACCCAGTACTTC. Its translation: CASCGYQETQYF.

This clonotype has at least ten counts. The chain has TRBV5-1 and TRBJ2-7, with 10 positions matching TRBD2. V lost 4 bases and J lost 7; bases outside the gene matches: 8. The CDR3 has 14 residues. Germline CDR1 and CDR2: SGHRS and YFSETQ. The CDR3 reads CASSDLAGDEEQYF. CDR3 in DNA: TGCGCCAGCAGCGACCTAGCGGGAGATGAAGAGCAGTACTTC.

This clonotype was seen ten or more times. The junction does not match germline at one end; this may be a read error. This chain uses TRBV7-7 with TRBJ2-5, with D perhaps matching TRBD1 (5 bases). Germline CDR1 and CDR2: SSHAT and FNYEAQ (reference sequence). The CDR3 is 13 amino acids. CDR3: CASSSIRAETQYF. CDR3 coding DNA: TGTGCTAGCAGCTCTATCAGGGCAGAGACCCAGTACTTC.

This clonotype has just a few counts. The chain is built from TRBV20-1 and TRBJ2-5, with TRBD2 identical over 11 bases. Germline V gene data show CDR1 as DFQATT and CDR2 as SNEGSKA (reference sequence). The V gene end was trimmed by 6 bases and the J gene end by 3 bases; junction bases not matched to a gene: 9. This CDR3 contains 15 residues. The CDR3 region is CSALGLAGLKETQYF. DNA of the CDR3: TGCAGTGCCCTAGGACTAGCGGGTTTAAAAGAGACCCAGTACTTC.

The rearrangement links TRBV20-1 to TRBJ2-1, with 14 nucleotides matching TRBD2. Trimming took 3 bases from V and 10 from J; bases not matched to a gene: 11. The CDR3 is made up of 16 amino acids. Per the germline V gene, CDR1 is DFQATT and CDR2 is SNEGSKA (reference sequence). CDR3 in amino acids: CSASPPTSGRANEQFF. The CDR3 nucleotides read TGCAGTGCTAGCCCCCCGACTAGCGGGAGGGCCAACGAGCAGTTCTTC.

Ten or more counts support this clonotype. The genes are TRBV6-2 or TRBV6-3 and TRBJ2-1, with TRBD2 matching 7 bases. The CDR3 has 14 amino acids. Germline V gene lookup returns CDR1 MNHEY and CDR2 SVGEGT. V dropped 5 bases and J dropped 12; count of bases not matched to a gene: 13. CDR3 sequence (DNA): TGTGCCAGCAGTCAACAGCGGGGCTCTGATGCGCAGTTCTTC. Protein product: CASSQQRGSDAQFF.

This clonotype was recorded many times. The rearrangement uses TRBV2 and TRBJ2-1; 8 nucleotides line up with TRBD1. Per the germline V gene, CDR1 is SNHLY and CDR2 is FYNNEI. CDR3 length equals 12 residues. With V trimmed by 7 bases and J by 12 bases, 8 bases remained unmatched. As DNA, the CDR3 is TGTGCCAGCAAAGGTCGAGACAGGGGGCAGTTCTTC. Translation gives CASKGRDRGQFF. The complete variable domain, with remaining parts taken from reference TRBV2 and TRBJ2-1, reads EPEVTQTPSHQVTQMGQEVILRCVPISNHLYFYWYRQILGQKVEFLVSFYNNEISEKSEIFDDQFSVERPDGSNFTLKIRSTKLEDSAMYFCASKGRDRGQFFGPGTRLTVL.

The chain has TRBV3-1 and TRBJ2-1; 10 bases are shared with TRBD2. This CDR3 is 16 amino acids long. The germline gives CDR1 LGHDT, CDR2 YNNKEL (reference sequence). V lost 3 bases to trimming and J lost 4 bases; unmatched junction nucleotides: 6. This CDR3 is CASSQEGLAWYNEQFF. The CDR3 region has the DNA TGTGCCAGCAGCCAGGAGGGACTAGCGTGGTACAATGAGCAGTTCTTC.

The sample holds many counts of this clonotype. The chain has TRBV7-9 and TRBJ2-1, with D uncertain. CDR3 length: 15 amino acids. Deletions cut 5 bases from V and 2 bases from J, with 13 bases between. Germline V gene data show CDR1 as SEHNR and CDR2 as FQNEAQ (reference sequence). The CDR3, as DNA: TGTGCCAGCAGCCCCGATGGCAGAGCCTACAATGAGCAGTTCTTC. Its protein is CASSPDGRAYNEQFF.

This clonotype was counted many times. The chain couples TRBV28 to TRBJ2-5; D may be TRBD2 (6 bases). The CDR3 covers 16 residues. Trimming cost V 2 bases and J 0 bases, with 13 bases left between them. Germline CDR1 and CDR2: MDHEN and SYDVKM. The CDR3 DNA follows: TGTGCCAGCAGTTTAGGTAGCGGTGCGTACCAAGAGACCCAGTACTTC. Its translation: CASSLGSGAYQETQYF. Filled out from reference TRBV28 and TRBJ2-5, the complete variable domain reads DVKVTQSSRYLVKRTGEKVFLECVQDMDHENMFWYRQDPGLGLRLIYFSYDVKMKEKGDIPEGYSVSREKKERFSLILESASTNQTSMYLCASSLGSGAYQETQYFGPGTRLLVL.

This clonotype occurred many times. This chain joins TRBV7-8 and TRBJ1-1, with D uncertain. Per the germline V gene, CDR1 is SGHVS and CDR2 is FQNEAQ. The CDR3 loop spans 15 amino acids. V gave up 2 bases and J gave up 1 base, with 11 bases separating them. The CDR3 is CASSLSFSGNTEAFF. CDR3 DNA: TGTGCCAGCAGCTTAAGTTTCAGTGGGAACACTGAAGCTTTCTTT. The full variable domain, with the rest looked up from reference TRBV7-8 and TRBJ1-1, is GAGVSQSPRYKVAKRGQDVALRCDPISGHVSLFWYQQALGQGPEFLTYFQNEAQLDKSGLPSDRFFAERPEGSVSTLKIQRTQQEDSAVYLCASSLSFSGNTEAFFGQGTRLTVV.

This clonotype appeared many times. The chain combines TRBV18 with TRBJ2-5; D not resolved. Germline values: CDR1 KGHSH, CDR2 LQKENI. This CDR3 spans 13 amino acids. V shed 2 bases and J shed 5 bases, with 9 bases lying between them. CDR3 DNA sequence: TGTGCCAGCTCACCATCTCCCCGGGAGACCCAGTACTTC. Translated, it gives CASSPSPRETQYF.

To note about this clonotype: Since a much larger clone is just one base distant, this may be a read error. This chain links TRBV27 with TRBJ2-7, with no clear D. CDR3 length: 11 amino acids. CDR1 is MNHEY and CDR2 is SMNVEV in the germline V gene (reference sequence). V was cut by 8 bases and J by 1 base, with 6 bases left in between. CDR3 residues: CASGSSYEQYF. In nucleotides, the CDR3 is TGTGCCAGCGGCAGTTCCTACGAGCAGTACTTC.